The clone carrying this TCR beta chain was found a few times. Its antigen is not identified. This specimen comes from a study of T cells after yellow fever vaccination. Study background: Researchers used SMART-Seq v4 Ultra Low Input to prepare fractions that had low cell numbers. Overall study findings and caveats: Reappearing after the booster were most of the clones from primary vaccination (96% CD4, 88% CD8). One caveat is that FACS-sorted repertoires could contain abundant clonotypes contaminating from the bulk population.

Trimming took 2 bases from V and 3 from J, leaving 17 bases between them. Germline V gives CDR1 SGHRS, CDR2 YFSETQ. The CDR3 runs 16 residues. Generation of TCR cDNA used 5'RACE template switching (which added a universal primer site and UMIs). MiXCR was run by TCRdb on the 5' RACE reads, yielding one entry per CDR3 protein. The sample has 150,000 to 200,000 distinct CDR3 sequences; roughly a tenth are singletons. The clonotype comes from a man younger than 35 who received the YFV17D yellow fever vaccine. The V and J genes are TRBV5-1 and TRBJ2-5; D may be TRBD2 (6 bases). Sample: CD8+ T cells sorted from PBMCs, taken 45 days after the yellow fever booster vaccination. The CDR3 sequence: CASSFSRRGTEETQYF. The CDR3, as DNA: TGCGCCAGCAGCTTCTCCCGCCGGGGGACTGAAGAGACCCAGTACTTC.